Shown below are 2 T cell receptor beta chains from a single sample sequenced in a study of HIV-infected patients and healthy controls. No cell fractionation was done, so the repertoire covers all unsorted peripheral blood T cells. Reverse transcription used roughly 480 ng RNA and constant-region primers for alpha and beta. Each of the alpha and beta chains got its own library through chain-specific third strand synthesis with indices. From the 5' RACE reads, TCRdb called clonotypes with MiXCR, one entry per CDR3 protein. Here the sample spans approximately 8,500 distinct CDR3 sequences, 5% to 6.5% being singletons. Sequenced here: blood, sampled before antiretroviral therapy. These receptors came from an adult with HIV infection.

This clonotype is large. CDR3 in amino acids: CASSQDHRVYTGELFF. DNA of the CDR3: TGTGCCAGCAGCCAAGACCACAGGGTGTACACCGGGGAGCTGTTTTTT. The rearrangement links TRBV3-1 to TRBJ2-2, with D perhaps matching TRBD1 (6 bases). The V end lost 0 bases, the J end lost 3 bases, and 11 bases lay between the germline ends. The V gene's germline CDR1 is LGHDT and CDR2 YNNKEL (reference sequence). CDR3 length equals 16 residues.

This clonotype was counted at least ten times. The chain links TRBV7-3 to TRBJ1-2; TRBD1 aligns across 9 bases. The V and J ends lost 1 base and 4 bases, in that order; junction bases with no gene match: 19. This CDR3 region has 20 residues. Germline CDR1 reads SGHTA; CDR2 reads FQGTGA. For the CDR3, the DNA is TGTGCCAGCAGCTTAATCCCCGCGGGGACAGGGAATCCCCTGAGCTATGGCTACACCTTC. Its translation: CASSLIPAGTGNPLSYGYTF. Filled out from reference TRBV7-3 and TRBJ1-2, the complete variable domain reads GAGVSQTPSNKVTEKGKYVELRCDPISGHTALYWYRQSLGQGPEFLIYFQGTGAADDSGLPNDRFFAVRPEGSVSTLKIQRTERGDSAVYLCASSLIPAGTGNPLSYGYTFGSGTRLTVV.